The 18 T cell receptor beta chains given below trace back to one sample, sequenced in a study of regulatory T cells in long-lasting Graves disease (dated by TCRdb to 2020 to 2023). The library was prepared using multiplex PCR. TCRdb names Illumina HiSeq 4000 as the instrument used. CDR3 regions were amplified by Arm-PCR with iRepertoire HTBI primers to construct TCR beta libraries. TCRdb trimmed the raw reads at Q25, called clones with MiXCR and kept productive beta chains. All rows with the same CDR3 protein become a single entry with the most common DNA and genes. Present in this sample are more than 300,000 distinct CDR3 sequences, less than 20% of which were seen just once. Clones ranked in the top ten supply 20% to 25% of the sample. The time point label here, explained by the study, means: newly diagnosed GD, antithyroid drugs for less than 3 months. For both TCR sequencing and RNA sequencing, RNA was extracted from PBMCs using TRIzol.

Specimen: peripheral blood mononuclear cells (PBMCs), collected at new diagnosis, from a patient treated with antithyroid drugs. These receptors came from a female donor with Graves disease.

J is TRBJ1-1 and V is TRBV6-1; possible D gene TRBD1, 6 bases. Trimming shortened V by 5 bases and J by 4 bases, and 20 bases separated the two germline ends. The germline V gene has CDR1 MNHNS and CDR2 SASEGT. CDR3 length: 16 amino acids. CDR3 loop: CASSRNGDTGGTEAFF. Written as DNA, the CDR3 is TGTGCCAGCAGTAGAAACGGGGACACTGGAGGCACTGAAGCTTTCTTT.

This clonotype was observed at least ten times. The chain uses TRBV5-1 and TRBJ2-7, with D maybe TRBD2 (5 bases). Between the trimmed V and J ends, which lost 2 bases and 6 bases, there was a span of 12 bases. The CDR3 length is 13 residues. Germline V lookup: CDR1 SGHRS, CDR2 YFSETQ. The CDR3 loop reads CASSFDGAVEQYF. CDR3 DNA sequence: TGCGCCAGCAGCTTCGACGGAGCGGTCGAGCAGTACTTC.

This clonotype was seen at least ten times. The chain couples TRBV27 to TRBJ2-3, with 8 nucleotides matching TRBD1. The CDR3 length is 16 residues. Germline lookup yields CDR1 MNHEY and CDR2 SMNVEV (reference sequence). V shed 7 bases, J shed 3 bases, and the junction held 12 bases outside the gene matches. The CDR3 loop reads CASTSRVTGVTDTQYF. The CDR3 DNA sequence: TGTGCCAGCACCTCTAGGGTGACAGGGGTAACAGATACGCAGTATTTT.

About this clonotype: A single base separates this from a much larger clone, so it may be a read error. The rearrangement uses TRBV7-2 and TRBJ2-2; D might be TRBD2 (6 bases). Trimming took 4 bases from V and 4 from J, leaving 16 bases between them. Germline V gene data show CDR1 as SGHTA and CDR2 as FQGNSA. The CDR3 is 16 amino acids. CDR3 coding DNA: TGTGCCAGCAGCTCGACGGGAGAGGGAGTCACCGGGGAGCTGTTTTTT. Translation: CASSSTGEGVTGELFF.

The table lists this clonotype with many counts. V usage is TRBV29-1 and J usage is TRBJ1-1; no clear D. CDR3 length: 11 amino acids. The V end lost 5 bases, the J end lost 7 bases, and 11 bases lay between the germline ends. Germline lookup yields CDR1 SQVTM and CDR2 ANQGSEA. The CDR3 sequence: CSVRRSYEAFF. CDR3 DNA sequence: TGCAGCGTTCGAAGAAGCTATGAAGCTTTCTTT.

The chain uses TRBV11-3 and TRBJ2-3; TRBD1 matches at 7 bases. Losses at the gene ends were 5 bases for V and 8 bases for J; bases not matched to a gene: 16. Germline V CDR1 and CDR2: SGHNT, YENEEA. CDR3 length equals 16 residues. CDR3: CASSPRQGVLLGTQYF. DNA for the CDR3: TGTGCCAGCAGCCCCCGACAGGGAGTCCTCTTAGGTACGCAGTATTTT.

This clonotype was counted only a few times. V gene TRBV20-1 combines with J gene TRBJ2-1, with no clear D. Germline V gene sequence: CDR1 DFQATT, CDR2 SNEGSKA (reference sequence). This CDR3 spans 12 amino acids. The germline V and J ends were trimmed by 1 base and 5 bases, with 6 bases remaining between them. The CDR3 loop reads CSARVQDNEQFF. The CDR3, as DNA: TGCAGTGCTAGAGTGCAAGACAATGAGCAGTTCTTC.

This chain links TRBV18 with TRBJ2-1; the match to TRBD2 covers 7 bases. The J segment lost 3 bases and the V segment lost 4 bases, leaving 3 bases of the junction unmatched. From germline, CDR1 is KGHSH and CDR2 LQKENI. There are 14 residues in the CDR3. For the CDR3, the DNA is TGTGCCAGCTCACGGGGGGGTGGCTACAATGAGCAGTTCTTC. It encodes CASSRGGGYNEQFF.

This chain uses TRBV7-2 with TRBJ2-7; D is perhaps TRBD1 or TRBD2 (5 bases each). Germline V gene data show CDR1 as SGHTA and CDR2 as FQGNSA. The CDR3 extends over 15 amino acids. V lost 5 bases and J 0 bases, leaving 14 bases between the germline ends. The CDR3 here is CASSPGTAASYEQYF. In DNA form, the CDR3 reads TGTGCCAGCAGCCCCGGGACCGCGGCCTCCTACGAGCAGTACTTC.

For the CDR3, the DNA is TGTGCCAGCAGTTTATGGCAGGGGACCTGGCCGGGTCAGCCCCAGCATTTT. Encoded protein: CASSLWQGTWPGQPQHF. The rearrangement links TRBV28 to TRBJ1-5; D might be TRBD1 (6 bases). Germline CDR1 and CDR2: MDHEN and SYDVKM. The CDR3 is 17 amino acids. V shed 0 bases and J shed 6 bases, with 18 bases lying between them.

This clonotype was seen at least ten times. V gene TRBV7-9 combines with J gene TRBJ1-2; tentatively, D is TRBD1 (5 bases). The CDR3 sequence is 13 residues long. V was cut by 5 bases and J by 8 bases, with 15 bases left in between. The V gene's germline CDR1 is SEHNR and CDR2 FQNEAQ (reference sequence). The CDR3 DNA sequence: TGTGCCAGCAGCGGTGCGCAGGGCAGCGGCTACACCTTC. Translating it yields CASSGAQGSGYTF.

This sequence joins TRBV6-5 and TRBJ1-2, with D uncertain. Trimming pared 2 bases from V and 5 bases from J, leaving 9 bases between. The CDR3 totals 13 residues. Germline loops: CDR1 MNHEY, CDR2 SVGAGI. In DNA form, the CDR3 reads TGTGCCAGCAGTTACGGCCAGGATTATGGCTACACCTTC. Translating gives CASSYGQDYGYTF.

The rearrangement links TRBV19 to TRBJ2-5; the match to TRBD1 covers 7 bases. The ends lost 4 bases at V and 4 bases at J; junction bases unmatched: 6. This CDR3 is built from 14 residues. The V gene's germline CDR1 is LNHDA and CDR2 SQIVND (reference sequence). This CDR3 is CASSSDNRGETQYF. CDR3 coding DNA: TGTGCCAGTAGTAGCGACAACAGGGGAGAGACCCAGTACTTC.

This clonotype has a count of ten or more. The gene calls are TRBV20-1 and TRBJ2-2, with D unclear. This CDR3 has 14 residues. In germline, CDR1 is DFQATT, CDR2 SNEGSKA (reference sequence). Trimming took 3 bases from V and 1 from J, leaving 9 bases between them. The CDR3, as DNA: TGCAGTGCTAGTAACACCTTGAACACCGGGGAGCTGTTTTTT. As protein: CSASNTLNTGELFF.

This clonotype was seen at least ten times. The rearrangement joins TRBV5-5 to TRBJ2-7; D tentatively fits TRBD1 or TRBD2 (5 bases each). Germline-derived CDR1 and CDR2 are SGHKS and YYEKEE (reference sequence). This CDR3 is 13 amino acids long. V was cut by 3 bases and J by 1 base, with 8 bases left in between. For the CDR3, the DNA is TGTGCCAGCAGCTCGGGACCATCCTACGAGCAGTACTTC. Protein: CASSSGPSYEQYF.

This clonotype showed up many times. For the CDR3, the DNA is TGTGCCAGCAGAGATGGCGGGTCTAACTATGGCTACACCTTC. Translation gives CASRDGGSNYGYTF. The rearrangement joins TRBV7-9 to TRBJ1-2; D not resolved. The germline V and J ends were trimmed by 6 bases and 0 bases, with 11 bases remaining between them. The CDR3 spans 14 residues. Germline assignment: CDR1 SEHNR and CDR2 FQNEAQ (reference sequence).

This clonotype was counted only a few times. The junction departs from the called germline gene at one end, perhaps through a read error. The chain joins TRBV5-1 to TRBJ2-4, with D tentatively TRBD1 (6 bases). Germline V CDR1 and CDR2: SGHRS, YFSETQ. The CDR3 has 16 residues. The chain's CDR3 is CASSSLSNDRTNIQYF. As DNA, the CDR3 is TGTGCCAGCAGCTCGCTATCCAACGACAGGACAAACATTCAGTACTTC.

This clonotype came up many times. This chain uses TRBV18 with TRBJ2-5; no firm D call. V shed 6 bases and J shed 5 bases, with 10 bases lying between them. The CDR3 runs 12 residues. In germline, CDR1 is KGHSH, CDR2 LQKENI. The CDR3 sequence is CASSTPPETQYF. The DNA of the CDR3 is TGTGCCAGCTCGACCCCCCCCGAGACCCAGTACTTC.